The next 19 T cell receptor beta chains were all read from a single sample in a study of tumor-infiltrating lymphocytes in localized non-small cell lung cancer. The method was immunoSEQ multiplex PCR; TCRdb's version includes in-frame clones alone and lacks a portion of them. The table has over 10,000 clones, approximately 71% seen once; the top ten hold 6% to 7.5%. The sample consisted of lung tumor tissue. The receptor set was obtained from a human donor with non-small cell lung cancer.

The genes are TRBV18 and TRBJ2-2; D might be TRBD1 (6 bases). The length of the CDR3 is 15 residues. V shed 6 bases and J shed 3 bases, with 14 bases lying between them. Germline CDR1 is KGHSH and CDR2 is LQKENI. The CDR3 DNA follows: TGTGCCAGCTCGATTCGACAGGATTACACCGGGGAGCTGTTTTTT. It codes for CASSIRQDYTGELFF.

The chain links TRBV4-1 to TRBJ2-5; D possibly corresponds to TRBD1 (5 bases). V was pared by 4 bases and J by 1 base, with 13 bases between. The germline CDR1 and CDR2 sequences are MGHRA and YSYEKL. The CDR3 has 15 amino acids. The CDR3 spells CASSPQRTPQETQYF. The CDR3 coding sequence is TGCGCCAGCAGCCCCCAAAGGACACCCCAAGAGACCCAGTACTTC.

This chain joins TRBV6-1 and TRBJ2-1, with 9 bases aligning to TRBD1. Germline V lookup: CDR1 MNHNS, CDR2 SASEGT. V lost 7 bases, J lost 6 bases, and 10 bases stayed unmatched. The CDR3 totals 15 residues. CDR3 sequence reads: CASTQTGGLINEQFF. The CDR3 DNA is TGTGCCAGCACTCAGACAGGGGGGTTAATCAATGAGCAGTTCTTC.

This chain uses TRBV2 with TRBJ2-7; perhaps TRBD2 as D (5 bases). Trimming stripped 10 bases from V and 0 bases from J, with 16 bases between. This CDR3 spans 14 amino acids. The germline gives CDR1 SNHLY, CDR2 FYNNEI. CDR3 sequence (DNA): TGTGCCACTGGCTTTGCGGGCACCTCCTACGAGCAGTACTTC. This codes for CATGFAGTSYEQYF.

This clone has more than one count but fewer than ten. The chain recombines TRBV5-1 with TRBJ2-7, with 8 bases that match TRBD1. This CDR3 is 15 amino acids long. From germline, CDR1 is SGHRS and CDR2 YFSETQ. With 5 bases clipped from V and 2 bases from J, the junction kept 9 bases outside the gene matches. For the CDR3, the DNA is TGCGCCAGCAGAGACGCTCAGGGGGCCACCTACGAGCAGTACTTC. It specifies CASRDAQGATYEQYF.

The chain couples TRBV28 to TRBJ2-7, with 9 bases lining up with TRBD2. Unmatched junction bases numbered 10, after V lost 6 bases and J lost 4 bases. Germline assignment: CDR1 MDHEN and CDR2 SYDVKM. The CDR3 contains 15 residues. The CDR3 sequence is CASSPPSGMAYEQYF. The CDR3 DNA sequence: TGTGCCAGCAGCCCCCCTAGCGGGATGGCTTACGAGCAGTACTTC.

V is TRBV4-2 and J is TRBJ1-2, with D unclear. The germline V gene encodes CDR1 LGHNA and CDR2 YNFKEQ. V dropped 2 bases and J dropped 5 bases, with 9 bases sitting between them. This CDR3 contains 13 residues. The CDR3 region is CASSQITEYGYTF. CDR3 nucleotides: TGTGCCAGCAGCCAAATAACGGAGTATGGCTACACCTTC.

This clone turned up a few times. The chain has TRBV19 and TRBJ1-2; 9 bases match TRBD1. CDR1 is LNHDA and CDR2 is SQIVND in the germline V gene (reference sequence). Trimming cost V 4 bases and J 7 bases; bases outside gene matches: 7. The length of the CDR3 is 14 residues. Here the CDR3 DNA reads TGTGCCAGTAGTACCGACAGGGGGTATGGTGGCTACACCTTC. It is translated as CASSTDRGYGGYTF.

This clone has only a few counts. The chain employs TRBV25-1 and TRBJ2-3; D gene uncertain. The germline gives CDR1 MGHDK, CDR2 SYGVNS. The ends were cut back, 8 bases at V and 7 bases at J, with 13 bases in the middle. The CDR3 is made up of 12 amino acids. CDR3 in amino acids: CASGPPGYTQYF. The CDR3 nucleotides read TGTGCCAGCGGGCCACCCGGATATACGCAGTATTTT. Using reference TRBV25-1 and TRBJ2-3 for the parts outside the CDR3, the full variable domain is EADIYQTPRYLVIGTGKKITLECSQTMGHDKMYWYQQDPGMELHLIHYSYGVNSTEKGDLSSESTVSRIRTEHFPLTLESARPSHTSQYLCASGPPGYTQYFGPGTRLTVL.

This clone was seen just once. The chain combines TRBV15 with TRBJ1-6; D not certain. V dropped 1 base and J dropped 0 bases, with 7 bases sitting between them. The germline V gene encodes CDR1 LNHNV and CDR2 YYDKDF (reference sequence). The CDR3 runs to 16 residues. The CDR3 protein is CATSRALSSYNSPLHF. The DNA for the CDR3 is TGTGCCACCAGCAGAGCTCTGAGCTCCTATAATTCACCCCTCCACTTT.

The chain combines TRBV5-1 with TRBJ2-7; TRBD1 aligns across 7 bases. The ends lost 2 bases at V and 4 bases at J; junction bases unmatched: 3. Germline V gives CDR1 SGHRS, CDR2 YFSETQ. The length of the CDR3 is 13 residues. CDR3 DNA sequence: TGCGCCAGCAGCTTTGGGGGACAGTACGAGCAGTACTTC. As protein: CASSFGGQYEQYF.

V and J are TRBV5-4 and TRBJ2-7; the D is unclear. This CDR3 contains 13 residues. V was trimmed by 2 bases and J by 1 base, leaving 7 bases between them. CDR1 and CDR2 (germline): SGHNT, YYREEE (reference sequence). The CDR3 nucleotides are TGTGCCAGCAGCTTAGACGGATCCTACGAGCAGTACTTC. Its protein product is CASSLDGSYEQYF.

The chain has TRBV7-9 and TRBJ2-5, with D hard to call. The CDR3 consists of 13 residues. Germline CDR1 reads SEHNR; CDR2 reads FQNEAQ (reference sequence). Trimming pared 4 bases from V and 1 base from J, leaving 7 bases between. The CDR3 loop reads CASSWSSQETQYF. In DNA, the CDR3 is TGTGCCAGCAGCTGGAGCAGCCAAGAGACCCAGTACTTC.

Details on this clone: Compared with germline, one end of the junction differs, possibly owing to a read error. The rearrangement links TRBV6-4 to TRBJ2-1, with 8 bases that match TRBD2. Germline assignment: CDR1 MRHNA and CDR2 SNTAGT. The CDR3 is made up of 14 amino acids. The CDR3 nucleotides are TGTGCCAGCAGTGACCGCGGGGGGTACACTGAGCAGTTCTTC. This translates into CASSDRGGYTEQFF.

The J gene is TRBJ1-2, the V gene TRBV7-3, with 7 bases matching TRBD1. Germline-derived CDR1 and CDR2 are SGHTA and FQGTGA. The J segment lost 7 bases and the V segment lost 0 bases, leaving 5 bases of the junction unmatched. CDR3 length equals 14 residues. The CDR3 is CASSLTGGGRGYTF. As DNA, the CDR3 is TGTGCCAGCAGCTTAACAGGAGGGGGCCGTGGCTACACCTTC.

This chain connects TRBV30 to TRBJ1-4; weak D call: TRBD1 (6 bases). The germline CDR1 and CDR2 sequences are GTSNPN and SVGIG (reference sequence). The CDR3 has 16 residues. V was clipped by 4 bases and J by 0 bases, with 15 bases between them. The CDR3 sequence is CAWNSGQLATNEKLFF. CDR3 nucleotides: TGTGCCTGGAATAGTGGACAGCTGGCAACTAATGAAAAACTGTTTTTT.

The rearrangement joins TRBV30 to TRBJ2-2; no clear D. Trimming took off 0 bases at V and 8 bases at J, with 10 bases between the two ends. This CDR3 is built from 13 residues. From germline, CDR1 is GTSNPN and CDR2 SVGIG (reference sequence). This CDR3 reads CAWSVLQEGELFF. The CDR3 DNA reads as TGTGCCTGGAGTGTTCTCCAAGAAGGGGAGCTGTTTTTT.

The chain employs TRBV18 and TRBJ2-1; no firm D call. V was cut by 6 bases and J by 0 bases, with 6 bases left in between. Germline-derived CDR1 and CDR2 are KGHSH and LQKENI. The CDR3 contains 13 residues. This chain's CDR3 is CASSLNSYNEQFF. The CDR3, as DNA: TGTGCCAGCTCCCTTAACTCCTACAATGAGCAGTTCTTC. Using reference TRBV18 and TRBJ2-1 for the parts outside the CDR3, the full variable domain is NAGVMQNPRHLVRRRGQEARLRCSPMKGHSHVYWYRQLPEEGLKFMVYLQKENIIDESGMPKERFSAEFPKEGPSILRIQQVVRGDSAAYFCASSLNSYNEQFFGPGTRLTVL.

This chain connects TRBV6-1 to TRBJ2-7; tentatively, D is TRBD1 or TRBD2 (7 bases each). Germline lookup yields CDR1 MNHNS and CDR2 SASEGT. Between the trimmed V and J ends, which lost 1 base and 5 bases, there was a span of 12 bases. This CDR3 has 14 amino acids. CDR3 nucleotide sequence: TGTGCCAGCAGTGAAGGGGCAGGGGGGGACGAGCAGTACTTC. It yields the protein CASSEGAGGDEQYF.